This T cell receptor (beta chain) was profiled in a study of CD8 T cells in Susac syndrome. After extraction with the RNeasy kit, about 0.45 to 1 ug of the RNA was reverse transcribed using random hexamers. MiXCR, applied by TCRdb to the immunoSEQ multiplex PCR reads, yields one record per CDR3 protein. The data contain about 120,000 distinct CDR3 sequences, around 94% of them singletons. CD8+ and CD4+ T cells from blood underwent TCR beta sequencing. Per germline, CDR1 SNHLY and CDR2 FYNNEI. This CDR3 region has 15 residues. V lost 7 bases and J 7 bases, leaving 19 bases between the germline ends. The chain links TRBV2 to TRBJ1-4; D perhaps matches TRBD1 (5 bases). This receptor was identified in a human donor with multiple sclerosis. The sequenced sample consisted of CD4+ T cells from PBMCs. For the CDR3, the DNA is TGTGCCAGCACGGATACGGGGACTGAAGGTGAAAAACTGTTTTTT. This translates into CASTDTGTEGEKLFF.